The rows below give T cell receptor beta chains drawn from one sample of a study of blood T cell repertoires in COVID-19. Assay: immunoSEQ multiplex PCR; the TCRdb copy retains only in-frame clones and omits some. The profile covers roughly 65,000 clones, with 85% appearing a single time and roughly a third taken by the ten largest. The material sequenced was peripheral blood. The receptors here all came from an elderly woman with active or convalescent COVID-19. CDR3s include the opening cysteine and the closing phenylalanine or tryptophan. D genes are given only for firm matches. A row's size may be missing; if present it is once, few, many or a size class.

abundance	v_gene	d_gene	j_gene	CDR3aa	CDR3nt
NA	TRBV11-1	NA	TRBJ1-1	CASSPARGSAFF	TGTGCCAGCAGCCCCGCCCGCGGGTCGGCTTTCTTT
few	TRBV12-3/TRBV12-4	TRBD1	TRBJ2-7	CASSLPGGYEQYF	TGTGCCAGCAGTTTACCAGGGGGCTACGAGCAGTACTTC
few	TRBV2	TRBD1	TRBJ2-7	CASRRSGTGEEQYF	TGTGCCAGCAGACGATCCGGGACAGGGGAAGAGCAGTACTTC
NA	TRBV29-1	NA	TRBJ2-5	CSVGRQFQETQYF	TGCAGCGTTGGCAGACAATTCCAAGAGACCCAGTACTTC
NA	TRBV5-1	NA	TRBJ1-2	CASSVNSYGYTF	TGCGCCAGCAGCGTGAACAGCTATGGCTACACCTTC
NA	TRBV5-6	TRBD1	TRBJ2-5	CASRPNPTGGETQYF	TGTGCCAGCAGACCCAACCCGACAGGGGGAGAGACCCAGTACTTC
once	TRBV5-5	TRBD2	TRBJ2-5	CASSSGLASETQYF	TGTGCCAGCAGCTCAGGACTAGCGTCAGAGACCCAGTACTTC
NA	TRBV6-6	NA	TRBJ1-1	CASTKEGWIQNTEAFF	TGTGCCAGCACTAAGGAGGGTTGGATCCAGAACACTGAAGCTTTCTTT
NA	TRBV2	TRBD1	TRBJ1-1	CASSKDRGVSKAFF	TGTGCCAGCAGCAAGGACAGGGGGGTCAGCAAAGCTTTCTTT
once	TRBV7-2	NA	TRBJ2-5	CASSPRGGLRETQYF	TGTGCCAGCAGCCCAAGGGGGGGCCTGAGGGAGACCCAGTACTTC
many	TRBV27	TRBD1	TRBJ1-2	CASSLSRQGANYGYTF	TGTGCCAGCAGTTTATCGAGACAGGGTGCTAACTATGGCTACACCTTC
NA	TRBV29-1	NA	TRBJ2-1	CSVDGVGPYNEQFF	TGCAGCGTTGACGGGGTCGGACCCTACAATGAGCAGTTCTTC
NA	TRBV7-2	NA	TRBJ2-1	CASSLNLDNEQFF	TGTGCCAGCAGCTTAAATCTTGACAATGAGCAGTTCTTC
few	TRBV2	TRBD1	TRBJ2-7	CASSGGQGSYEQYF	TGTGCCAGCAGTGGAGGACAGGGGTCCTACGAGCAGTACTTC